The clone carrying this T cell receptor (beta chain) was seen a few times. Its cognate antigen is unknown. A sample-barcoded 5' primer and a J-beta primer mix were used in a second PCR of roughly 6 to 11 cycles. A template-switch adaptor with 12 random nucleotides tagged each cDNA molecule. MiXCR, run by TCRdb on the 5' RACE reads, gives a single entry per CDR3 protein. The table includes 750,000 to 1,000,000 distinct CDR3 sequences, almost 30% detected once. Germline loops: CDR1 SGHVS, CDR2 FNYEAQ. V was shortened by 2 bases and J by 0 bases, with 10 bases between the two germline ends. The CDR3 has 15 residues. The sample belongs to a study of blood T cells in healthy people across ages. Overall study findings and caveats: Reliance upon unsorted PBMCs precluded definitive naive versus antigen-experienced comparison.

This same sample was also part of a study on T cells of mothers and their children. As reported in that work: The sample comes from fewer than ten healthy Caucasian donors: mothers and children. Related mother-child pairs shared marginally more repertoire than unrelated pairs, though not significantly.

Source material: blood. The V call is TRBV7-6, the J call TRBJ1-1; D is unresolved. This sequence originates from a woman between 35 and 50 years old in good health. CDR3 in DNA: TGTGCCAGCAGCTTAACCCAGATCATGAACACTGAAGCTTTCTTT. Translating it yields CASSLTQIMNTEAFF. The full variable domain, in which reference TRBV7-6 and TRBJ1-1 provide the parts outside the CDR3, is GAGVSQSPRYKVTKRGQDVALRCDPISGHVSLYWYRQALGQGPEFLTYFNYEAQQDKSGLPNDRFSAERPEGSISTLTIQRTEQRDSAMYRCASSLTQIMNTEAFFGQGTRLTVV.